Presented here are 7 T cell receptor beta chains from one specimen sequenced in a study of memory CD4+ T cells and cytomegalovirus serostatus. Clones were read by immunoSEQ multiplex PCR, and TCRdb kept only the in-frame ones, dropping some. The data hold about 31,000 clones, with roughly 80% observed a single time. Single viable CD3+CD4+CD8-CD45RO+ cells were sorted as the memory CD4+ T cells. Sequenced sample: memory CD4+ T cells from blood. The receptor set was obtained from an adult in good health and CMV-seronegative. Some clones in this sample may be carry-over from other donors' samples.

The V gene is TRBV4-3, the J gene TRBJ1-3, with TRBD1 matching 7 bases. The CDR3 runs to 15 residues. Germline V CDR1 and CDR2: LGHNA, YSLEER. J gave up 2 bases and V 4 bases, and 5 bases lay outside the gene matches. The CDR3 DNA sequence: TGCGCCAGCAGCCCGACAGGGTTCACTGGAAACACCATATATTTT. This encodes CASSPTGFTGNTIYF.

This chain joins TRBV6-5 and TRBJ1-6; D gene uncertain. V was clipped by 0 bases and J by 8 bases, with 11 bases between them. Per germline, CDR1 MNHEY and CDR2 SVGAGI. The length of the CDR3 is 15 residues. DNA of the CDR3: TGTGCCAGCAGTTACTCGAGGGCGTCGGATTCACCCCTCCACTTT. It codes for CASSYSRASDSPLHF.

The chain employs TRBV6-1 and TRBJ2-5; TRBD1 agrees at 12 bases. Germline values: CDR1 MNHNS, CDR2 SASEGT. CDR3 length: 14 residues. The V segment lost 3 bases and the J segment 4 bases; nucleotides outside the gene matches: 0. As DNA, the CDR3 is TGTGCCAGCAGTGAGGGACAGGGGGCAGAGACCCAGTACTTC. Protein product: CASSEGQGAETQYF.

J is TRBJ2-2 and V is TRBV19; D is tentatively TRBD1 or TRBD2 (5 bases each). The CDR3 runs to 14 residues. V lost 6 bases and J 6 bases, leaving 14 bases between the germline ends. Germline CDR1 LNHDA, CDR2 SQIVND (reference sequence). This chain's CDR3 is CASSVSQGAGELFF. The CDR3 bases are TGTGCCAGTAGCGTTTCCCAGGGAGCCGGGGAGCTGTTTTTT.

V and J are TRBV7-2 and TRBJ2-1; tentatively, D is TRBD1 (6 bases). The ends were cut back, 1 base at V and 3 bases at J, with 13 bases in the middle. Germline CDR1 reads SGHTA; CDR2 reads FQGNSA. This CDR3 comprises 16 residues. CDR3 bases: TGTGCCAGCAGCTTAGATCAGGGGTCCCTCTACAATGAGCAGTTCTTC. It yields the protein CASSLDQGSLYNEQFF.

This clone has a single count. The J gene is TRBJ2-5, the V gene TRBV5-1; TRBD1 aligns across 11 bases. After removal of 5 bases from V and 4 bases from J, the junction contained 7 bases not matched to a gene. The germline V gene has CDR1 SGHRS and CDR2 YFSETQ. This CDR3 has 15 residues. CDR3 in DNA: TGCGCCAGCAGTGGACAGGGGGCTAGAGGAGAGACCCAGTACTTC. Translating gives CASSGQGARGETQYF.

This clone has just a few counts. The V and J genes are TRBV5-1 and TRBJ2-6; TRBD1 or TRBD2 may be the D gene (6 bases each). Germline V gene lookup returns CDR1 SGHRS and CDR2 YFSETQ. The CDR3 sequence is 15 residues long. V dropped 4 bases and J dropped 3 bases, with 11 bases sitting between them. The CDR3 is CASSPEGVGANVLTF. In DNA, the CDR3 is TGCGCCAGCAGCCCGGAGGGGGTTGGGGCCAACGTCCTGACTTTC.